This passage covers 21 T cell receptor beta chains from one sample sequenced in a study of CD8 T cells in Susac syndrome. The RNA, about 0.5 to 1 ug, was put through reverse transcription using random hexamers. TCRdb analysed the immunoSEQ multiplex PCR reads with MiXCR anew, one entry per CDR3 protein. Of 150,000 to 200,000 distinct CDR3 sequences in the sample, 85% to 95% were seen once. Specimen: CD8+ T cells from PBMCs. These receptors came from a human donor with multiple sclerosis.

The gene calls are TRBV20-1 and TRBJ2-7, with D tentatively TRBD1 or TRBD2 (5 bases each). Trimming shortened V by 3 bases and J by 0 bases, and 15 bases separated the two germline ends. The germline CDR1 and CDR2 sequences are DFQATT and SNEGSKA (reference sequence). The CDR3 consists of 15 residues. The CDR3 reads CSASEWVGVSYEQYF. In DNA form, the CDR3 reads TGCAGTGCTAGTGAGTGGGTGGGGGTCTCCTACGAGCAGTACTTC.

The rearrangement links TRBV5-1 to TRBJ2-4; D call uncertain. The CDR3 extends over 13 amino acids. CDR1 and CDR2 (germline): SGHRS, YFSETQ. V lost 4 bases and J lost 8, with 13 bases in between. CDR3 residues: CASSLKLSDIQYF. For the CDR3, the DNA is TGCGCCAGCAGCCTAAAATTGAGTGACATTCAGTACTTC.

This chain joins TRBV16 and TRBJ1-2; weak D call: TRBD1 (5 bases). CDR1 and CDR2 (germline): KGHSY, FQNENV. CDR3 size: 13 residues. V lost 2 bases and J lost 8, with 12 bases in between. The CDR3 here is CASSQRDGSGYTF. Here the CDR3 DNA reads TGTGCCAGCAGCCAACGGGACGGATCGGGCTACACCTTC. The whole variable domain, filled in from reference TRBV16 and TRBJ1-2, reads GEEVAQTPKHLVRGEGQKAKLYCAPIKGHSYVFWYQQVLKNEFKFLISFQNENVFDETGMPKERFSAKCLPNSPCSLEIQATKLEDSAVYFCASSQRDGSGYTFGSGTRLTVV.

This chain links TRBV20-1 with TRBJ2-1; TRBD1 matches 7 bases. The ends lost 3 bases at V and 10 bases at J; junction bases unmatched: 9. The germline gives CDR1 DFQATT, CDR2 SNEGSKA (reference sequence). This CDR3 has 13 amino acids. The CDR3 DNA reads TGCAGTGCTAGGATAACAGGGGTAGGCGAGCAGTTCTTC. Amino acids: CSARITGVGEQFF.

The chain uses TRBV20-1 and TRBJ2-1, with 12 positions matching TRBD2. V gave up 5 bases and J gave up 3 bases; unmatched junction bases: 8. This CDR3 has 16 residues. Per the germline V gene, CDR1 is DFQATT and CDR2 is SNEGSKA (reference sequence). This CDR3 reads CSAQHRLAGVYNEQFF. The DNA of the CDR3 is TGCAGTGCTCAGCATAGACTAGCGGGAGTCTACAATGAGCAGTTCTTC.

A few counts support this clonotype. The chain is built from TRBV30 and TRBJ2-7; D possibly matches TRBD1 or TRBD2 (5 bases each). CDR3 length: 14 residues. The germline V gene has CDR1 GTSNPN and CDR2 SVGIG (reference sequence). Trimming removed 4 bases from V and 3 bases from J, with 16 bases in between. The CDR3, as DNA: TGTGCCTGGACCACCGGGACCGCACTCTACGAGCAGTACTTC. It encodes CAWTTGTALYEQYF. Complete variable domain (other parts from reference TRBV30 and TRBJ2-7): SQTIHQWPATLVQPVGSPLSLECTVEGTSNPNLYWYRQAAGRGLQLLFYSVGIGQISSEVPQNLSASRPQDRQFILSSKKLLLSDSGFYLCAWTTGTALYEQYFGPGTRLTVT.

In DNA form, the CDR3 reads TGTGCCAGCAGCGTAGGACAGTTTAATTCACCCCTCCACTTT. This translates into CASSVGQFNSPLHF. The rearrangement uses TRBV9 and TRBJ1-6; a possible D gene is TRBD1 (5 bases). Per germline, CDR1 SGDLS and CDR2 YYNGEE. The V end lost 0 bases, the J end lost 6 bases, and 7 bases lay between the germline ends. This CDR3 has 14 residues.

The chain employs TRBV20-1 and TRBJ1-1; D call uncertain. V was clipped by 1 base and J by 1 base, with 7 bases between them. The CDR3 runs 13 residues. Germline CDR1 reads DFQATT; CDR2 reads SNEGSKA (reference sequence). CDR3 residues: CSARGRENTEAFF. CDR3 coding DNA: TGCAGTGCTAGAGGACGGGAGAACACTGAAGCTTTCTTT.

CDR3 region: CASSRQGPQETQYF. DNA for the CDR3: TGTGCCAGCAGTCGACAGGGGCCCCAAGAGACCCAGTACTTC. J is TRBJ2-5 and V is TRBV6-5; 8 positions agree with TRBD1. Germline CDR1 MNHEY, CDR2 SVGAGI. The V gene end was trimmed by 5 bases and the J gene end by 1 base; junction bases not matched to a gene: 3. CDR3 length: 14 amino acids.

The V gene is TRBV20-1, the J gene TRBJ2-7; weak D call: TRBD2 (6 bases). Germline V gene data show CDR1 as DFQATT and CDR2 as SNEGSKA (reference sequence). Deletions cut 6 bases from V and 2 bases from J, with 14 bases between. This CDR3 region has 13 residues. Written as DNA, the CDR3 is TGCAGTGCAACGGGGGTTAGGACCTACGAGCAGTACTTC. As protein: CSATGVRTYEQYF.

This chain joins TRBV7-3 and TRBJ2-3; 9 bases fit TRBD1. The CDR3 is 19 amino acids. Germline values: CDR1 SGHTA, CDR2 FQGTGA. V dropped 2 bases and J dropped 0; count of bases not matched to a gene: 12. In DNA, the CDR3 is TGTGCCAGCAGCTTACGGGGGACAGGGATGGTCCTAAGCACAGATACGCAGTATTTT. Translating it yields CASSLRGTGMVLSTDTQYF.

The rearrangement uses TRBV20-1 and TRBJ2-7, with 10 nucleotides matching TRBD1. The J segment lost 1 base and the V segment lost 5 bases, leaving 8 bases of the junction unmatched. Per the germline V gene, CDR1 is DFQATT and CDR2 is SNEGSKA (reference sequence). CDR3 length equals 15 residues. The CDR3: CSAARQGALSYEQYF. DNA of the CDR3: TGCAGTGCTGCACGACAGGGGGCCCTGTCCTACGAGCAGTACTTC.

The CDR3 reads CSARDIKVTDTQYF. Here the CDR3 DNA reads TGCAGTGCGCGGGACATTAAAGTGACAGATACGCAGTATTTT. The chain employs TRBV20-1 and TRBJ2-3; D is possibly TRBD1 or TRBD2 (6 bases each). The V and J ends lost 6 bases and 3 bases respectively, with 16 bases between them. This CDR3 contains 14 residues. From germline, CDR1 is DFQATT and CDR2 SNEGSKA (reference sequence).

The V call is TRBV3-1, the J call TRBJ2-1; 8 positions agree with TRBD1. The length of the CDR3 is 18 residues. V was clipped by 0 bases and J by 1 base; unmatched bases: 8. The germline CDR1 and CDR2 sequences are LGHDT and YNNKEL (reference sequence). The CDR3 is CASSQDGTGSRSYNEQFF. CDR3 coding DNA: TGTGCCAGCAGCCAAGATGGGACAGGATCCCGATCCTACAATGAGCAGTTCTTC.

The V and J genes are TRBV27 and TRBJ1-1, with D unresolved. This CDR3 is 15 amino acids long. V was clipped by 6 bases and J by 1 base, with 15 bases between them. CDR1 MNHEY and CDR2 SMNVEV come from the germline V gene (reference sequence). CDR3 loop: CASSPFVTGNTEAFF. As DNA, the CDR3 is TGTGCCAGCAGCCCCTTCGTAACGGGGAACACTGAAGCTTTCTTT.

The chain carries TRBV10-2 and TRBJ2-2; D remains ambiguous. Trimming stripped 6 bases from V and 7 bases from J, with 9 bases between. In germline, CDR1 is WSHSY, CDR2 SAAADI. This CDR3 region has 12 residues. The CDR3 sequence: CASRTGSGELFF. The CDR3 bases are TGCGCCAGCAGGACTGGCAGCGGGGAGCTGTTTTTT.

The gene calls are TRBV29-1 and TRBJ2-3, with D hard to call. Germline CDR1 is SQVTM and CDR2 is ANQGSEA. Trimming left V 7 bases short and J 1 base short, with 9 bases between. The CDR3 has 12 amino acids. The CDR3 protein is CSAYVGTDTQYF. CDR3 DNA: TGCAGCGCTTACGTAGGCACAGATACGCAGTATTTT.

The chain employs TRBV5-4 and TRBJ2-3, with 8 positions matching TRBD2. Germline CDR1 and CDR2: SGHNT and YYREEE (reference sequence). Trimming cost V 0 bases and J 2 bases; bases outside gene matches: 8. The CDR3 length is 17 residues. The CDR3: CASSLGRPAGDTDTQYF. CDR3 bases: TGTGCCAGCAGCTTGGGTCGGCCAGCGGGGGACACAGATACGCAGTATTTT.

V is TRBV7-8 and J is TRBJ2-3, with 7 bases matching TRBD2. Germline V gene sequence: CDR1 SGHVS, CDR2 FQNEAQ. This CDR3 region has 16 residues. The trim removed 4 bases at V and 5 bases at J, leaving 12 bases unmatched. The CDR3 DNA reads as TGTGCCAGCAGCTCAGTCGTTGCGGGAGCTCTAGATACGCAGTATTTT. This translates into CASSSVVAGALDTQYF.

The V and J genes are TRBV9 and TRBJ1-5, with a weak D call TRBD1 (5 bases). The CDR3 extends over 15 amino acids. Germline V lookup: CDR1 SGDLS, CDR2 YYNGEE. The V gene lost 0 bases and the J gene lost 4 bases, with 11 bases spanning the gap. As DNA, the CDR3 is TGTGCCAGCAGCGTAGCCGGGGGTAGGAATCAGCCCCAGCATTTT. Protein product: CASSVAGGRNQPQHF.

The genes are TRBV29-1 and TRBJ2-7; 9 bases map to TRBD2. The germline V gene encodes CDR1 SQVTM and CDR2 ANQGSEA. The CDR3 contains 14 residues. Unmatched junction bases numbered 9, after V lost 5 bases and J lost 4 bases. The CDR3 DNA is TGCAGCGTTCGAATGACTAGCGGACTTTACGAGCAGTACTTC. Translated: CSVRMTSGLYEQYF.